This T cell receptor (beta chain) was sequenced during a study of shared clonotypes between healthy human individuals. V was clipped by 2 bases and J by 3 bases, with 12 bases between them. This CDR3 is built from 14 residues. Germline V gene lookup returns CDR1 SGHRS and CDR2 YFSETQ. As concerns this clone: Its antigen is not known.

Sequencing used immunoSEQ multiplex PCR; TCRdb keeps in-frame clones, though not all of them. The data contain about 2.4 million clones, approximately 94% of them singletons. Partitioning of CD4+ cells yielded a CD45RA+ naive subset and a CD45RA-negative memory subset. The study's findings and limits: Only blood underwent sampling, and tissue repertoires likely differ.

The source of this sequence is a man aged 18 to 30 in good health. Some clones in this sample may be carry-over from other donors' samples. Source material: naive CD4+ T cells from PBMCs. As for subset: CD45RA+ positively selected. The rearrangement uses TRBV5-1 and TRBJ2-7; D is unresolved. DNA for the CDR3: TGCGCCAGCAGCTTCCTACCGGACGGCTACGAGCAGTACTTC. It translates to CASSFLPDGYEQYF.